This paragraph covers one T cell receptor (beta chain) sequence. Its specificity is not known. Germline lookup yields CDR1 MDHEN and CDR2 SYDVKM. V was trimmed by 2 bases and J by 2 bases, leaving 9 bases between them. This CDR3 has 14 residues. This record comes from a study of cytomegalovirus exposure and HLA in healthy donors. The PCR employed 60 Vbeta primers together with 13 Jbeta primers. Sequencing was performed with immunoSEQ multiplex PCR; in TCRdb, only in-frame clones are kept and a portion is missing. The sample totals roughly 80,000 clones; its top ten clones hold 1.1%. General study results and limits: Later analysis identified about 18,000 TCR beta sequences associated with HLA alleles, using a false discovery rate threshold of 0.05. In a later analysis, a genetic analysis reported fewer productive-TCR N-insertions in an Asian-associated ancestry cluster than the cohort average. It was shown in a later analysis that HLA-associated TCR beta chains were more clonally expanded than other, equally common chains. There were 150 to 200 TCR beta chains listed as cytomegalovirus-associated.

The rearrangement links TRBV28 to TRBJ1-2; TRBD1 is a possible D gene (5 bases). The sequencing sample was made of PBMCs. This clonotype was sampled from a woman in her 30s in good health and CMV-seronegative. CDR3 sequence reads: CASSLTGRNYGYTF. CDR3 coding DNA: TGTGCCAGCAGTTTAACAGGTAGAAACTATGGCTACACCTTC.